This TCR beta chain was documented in a study of regulatory T cells in long-lasting Graves disease. As to time point: newly diagnosed GD, antithyroid drugs for less than 3 months. From RNA extracted from PBMCs, the TCR library was made. Overall study results and limits: Persistent cases of Graves' showed reduced TCR diversity relative to newly diagnosed patients. Among persistent patients, a larger number of public clonotypes were shared (approximately 3,000) than among newly diagnosed patients (roughly 1,000).

For TCR beta, libraries came from iRepertoire HTBI primers and Arm-PCR of CDR3 regions. In the authors' methods: Spanning all samples, the identified segments comprised 62 TRBV and over 13 TRBJ. TCRdb re-analysed the multiplex PCR reads in MiXCR, keeping a single row per CDR3 protein. The V and J calls and clone size come from TCRdb's table, not from the authors' own analysis. The sample carries a few hundred thousand distinct CDR3 sequences, 12% to 15% recorded once. This clonotype was observed many times. Its antigen is unknown. The data were also submitted as part of a second study, on T cells in Graves' hyperthyroidism and ophthalmopathy. That publication notes: When ophthalmopathy did not progress within 18 months, Graves' hyperthyroidism was considered stable.

The specimen was peripheral blood mononuclear cells (PBMCs), collected at new diagnosis, from a patient treated with antithyroid drugs. This sequence originates from a woman in her 50s with Graves disease.

The CDR3 nucleotides are TGTGCCAGCAGCCACCTAGCGGGATGGGATACGCAGTATTTT. This translates into CASSHLAGWDTQYF. V usage is TRBV14 and J usage is TRBJ2-3, with 9 bases identical to TRBD2. This CDR3 is 14 amino acids long. V dropped 3 bases and J dropped 6; count of bases not matched to a gene: 4. Germline values: CDR1 SGHDN, CDR2 FVKESK.